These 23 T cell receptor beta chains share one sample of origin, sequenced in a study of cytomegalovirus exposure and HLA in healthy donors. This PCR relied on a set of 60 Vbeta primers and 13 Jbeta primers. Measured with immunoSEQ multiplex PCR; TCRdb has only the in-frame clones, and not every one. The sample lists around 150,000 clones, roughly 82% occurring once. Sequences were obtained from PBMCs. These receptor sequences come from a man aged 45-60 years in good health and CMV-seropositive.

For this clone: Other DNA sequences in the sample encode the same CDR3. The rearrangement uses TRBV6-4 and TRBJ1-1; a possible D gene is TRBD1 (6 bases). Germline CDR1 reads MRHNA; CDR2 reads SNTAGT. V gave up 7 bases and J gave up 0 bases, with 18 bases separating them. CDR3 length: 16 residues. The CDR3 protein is CASMPGHVFMNTEAFF. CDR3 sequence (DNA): TGTGCCAGCATGCCGGGACACGTGTTCATGAACACTGAAGCTTTCTTT.

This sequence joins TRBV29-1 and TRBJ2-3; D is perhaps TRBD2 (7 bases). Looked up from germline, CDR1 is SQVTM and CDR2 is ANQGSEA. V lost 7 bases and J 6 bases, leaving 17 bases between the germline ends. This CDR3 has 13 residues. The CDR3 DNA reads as TGCAGCGCCGAGGGGGGGATTGGGGATACGCAGTATTTT. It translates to CSAEGGIGDTQYF.

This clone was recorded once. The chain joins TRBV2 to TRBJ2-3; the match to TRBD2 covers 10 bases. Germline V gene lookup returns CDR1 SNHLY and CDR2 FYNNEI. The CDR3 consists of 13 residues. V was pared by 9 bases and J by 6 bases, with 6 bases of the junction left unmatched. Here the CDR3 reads CARAGGPLDTQYF. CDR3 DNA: TGTGCCAGAGCGGGGGGGCCGTTGGATACGCAGTATTTT.

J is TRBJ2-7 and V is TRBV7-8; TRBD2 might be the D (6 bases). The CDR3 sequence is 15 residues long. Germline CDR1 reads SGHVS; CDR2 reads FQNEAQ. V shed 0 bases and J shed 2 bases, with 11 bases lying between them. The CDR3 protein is CASSLAGGTAYEQYV. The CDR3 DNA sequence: TGTGCCAGCAGCTTAGCGGGAGGAACCGCCTACGAGCAGTACGTC.

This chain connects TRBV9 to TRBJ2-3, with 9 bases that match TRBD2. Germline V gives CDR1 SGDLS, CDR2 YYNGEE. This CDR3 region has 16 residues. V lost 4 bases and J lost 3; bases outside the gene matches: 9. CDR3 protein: CASSFLPSGATDTQYF. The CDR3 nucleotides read TGTGCCAGCAGCTTTTTGCCTAGCGGGGCAACAGATACGCAGTATTTT. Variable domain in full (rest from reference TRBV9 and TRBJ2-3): DSGVTQTPKHLITATGQRVTLRCSPRSGDLSVYWYQQSLDQGLQFLIQYYNGEERAKGNILERFSAQQFPDLHSELNLSSLELGDSALYFCASSFLPSGATDTQYFGPGTRLTVL.

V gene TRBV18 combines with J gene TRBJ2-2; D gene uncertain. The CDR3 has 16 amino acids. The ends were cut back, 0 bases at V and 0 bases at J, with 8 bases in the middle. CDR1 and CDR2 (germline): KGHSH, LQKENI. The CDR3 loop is CASSPPAQSNTGELFF. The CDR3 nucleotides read TGTGCCAGCTCACCACCCGCCCAGTCGAACACCGGGGAGCTGTTTTTT.

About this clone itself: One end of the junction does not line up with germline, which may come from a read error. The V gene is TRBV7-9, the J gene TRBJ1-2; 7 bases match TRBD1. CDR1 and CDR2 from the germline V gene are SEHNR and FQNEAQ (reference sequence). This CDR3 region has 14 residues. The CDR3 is CSSSLNQGEYGYTF. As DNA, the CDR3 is TGTTCCAGCAGCTTAAATCAGGGGGAGTATGGCTACACCTTC.

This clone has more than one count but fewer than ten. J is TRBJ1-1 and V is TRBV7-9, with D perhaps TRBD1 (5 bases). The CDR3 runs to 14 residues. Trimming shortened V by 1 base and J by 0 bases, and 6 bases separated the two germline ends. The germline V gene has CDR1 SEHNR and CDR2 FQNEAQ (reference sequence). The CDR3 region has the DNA TGTGCCAGCAGCTTAGGGGGCGTGAACACTGAAGCTTTCTTT. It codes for CASSLGGVNTEAFF.

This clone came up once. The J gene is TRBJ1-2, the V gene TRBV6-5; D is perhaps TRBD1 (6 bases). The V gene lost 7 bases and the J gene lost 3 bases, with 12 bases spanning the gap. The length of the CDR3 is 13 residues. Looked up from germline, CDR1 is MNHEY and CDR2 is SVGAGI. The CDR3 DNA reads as TGTGCCAGCACCCTTGGACAGCACTATGGCTACACCTTC. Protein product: CASTLGQHYGYTF.

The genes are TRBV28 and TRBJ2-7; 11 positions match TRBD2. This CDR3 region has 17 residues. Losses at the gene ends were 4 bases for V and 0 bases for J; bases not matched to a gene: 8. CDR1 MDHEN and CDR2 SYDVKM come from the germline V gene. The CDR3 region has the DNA TGTGCCAGCAGTTCTAGGACTAGCGGGTTTAGCTCCTACGAGCAGTACGTC. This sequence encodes CASSSRTSGFSSYEQYV.

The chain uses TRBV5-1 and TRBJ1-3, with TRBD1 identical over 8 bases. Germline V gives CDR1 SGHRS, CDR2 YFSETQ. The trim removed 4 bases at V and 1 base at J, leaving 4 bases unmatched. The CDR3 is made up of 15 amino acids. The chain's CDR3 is CASSTRTGSGNTIYF. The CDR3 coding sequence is TGCGCCAGCAGCACAAGGACAGGGTCTGGAAACACCATATATTTT.

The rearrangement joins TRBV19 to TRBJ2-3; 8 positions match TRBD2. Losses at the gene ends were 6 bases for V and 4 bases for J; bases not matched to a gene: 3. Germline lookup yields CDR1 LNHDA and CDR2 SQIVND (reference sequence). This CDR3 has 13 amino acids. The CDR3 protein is CASSSTSADTQYF. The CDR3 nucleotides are TGTGCCAGTAGCTCGACTAGCGCAGATACGCAGTATTTT.

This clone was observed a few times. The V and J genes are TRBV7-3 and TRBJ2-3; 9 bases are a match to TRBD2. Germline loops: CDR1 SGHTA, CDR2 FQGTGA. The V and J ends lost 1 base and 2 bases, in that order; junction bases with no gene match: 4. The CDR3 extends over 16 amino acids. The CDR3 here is CASSLRLAGSTDTQYF. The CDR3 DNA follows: TGTGCCAGCAGCTTAAGGCTAGCGGGGTCCACAGATACGCAGTATTTT.

The CDR3: CASSSTPGQGIETQYF. In nucleotides, the CDR3 is TGTGCCAGCAGCTCCACCCCGGGACAGGGGATAGAGACCCAGTACTTC. The chain recombines TRBV13 with TRBJ2-5; 10 bases align to TRBD1. With 4 bases clipped from V and 4 bases from J, the junction kept 9 bases outside the gene matches. The CDR3 is made up of 16 amino acids. CDR1 and CDR2 (germline): PRHDT, FYEKMQ (reference sequence).

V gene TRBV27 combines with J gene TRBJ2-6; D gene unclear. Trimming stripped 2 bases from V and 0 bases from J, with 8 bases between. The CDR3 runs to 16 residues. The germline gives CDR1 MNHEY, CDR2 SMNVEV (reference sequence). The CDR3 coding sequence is TGTGCCAGCAGTTTACAGTCTTACTCTGGGGCCAACGTCCTGACTTTC. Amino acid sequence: CASSLQSYSGANVLTF.

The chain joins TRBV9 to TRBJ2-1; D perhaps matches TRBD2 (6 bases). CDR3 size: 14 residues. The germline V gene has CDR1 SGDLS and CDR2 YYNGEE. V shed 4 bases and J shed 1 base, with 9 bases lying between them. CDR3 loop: CASSRLESYNEQFF. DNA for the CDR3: TGTGCCAGCAGCCGACTAGAATCCTACAATGAGCAGTTCTTC.

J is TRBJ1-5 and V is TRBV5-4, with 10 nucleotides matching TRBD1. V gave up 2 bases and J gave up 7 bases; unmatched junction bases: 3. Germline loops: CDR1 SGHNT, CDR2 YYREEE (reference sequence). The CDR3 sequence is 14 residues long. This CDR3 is CASSLGTGDQPQHF. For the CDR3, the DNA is TGTGCCAGCAGCTTAGGGACAGGGGACCAGCCCCAGCATTTT.

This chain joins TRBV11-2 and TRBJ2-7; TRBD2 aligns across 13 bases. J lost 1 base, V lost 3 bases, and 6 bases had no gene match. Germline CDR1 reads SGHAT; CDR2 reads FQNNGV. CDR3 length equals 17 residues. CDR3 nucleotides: TGTGCCAGCAGCTTGAGGACTAGCGGGGGCACTTCCTACGAGCAGTACTTC. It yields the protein CASSLRTSGGTSYEQYF.

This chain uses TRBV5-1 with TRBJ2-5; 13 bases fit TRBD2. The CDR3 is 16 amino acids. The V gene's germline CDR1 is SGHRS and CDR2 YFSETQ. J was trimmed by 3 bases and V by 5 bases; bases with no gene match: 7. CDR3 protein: CASRPLGLAGEETQYF. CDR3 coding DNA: TGCGCCAGCAGGCCCCTAGGACTAGCGGGAGAAGAGACCCAGTACTTC.

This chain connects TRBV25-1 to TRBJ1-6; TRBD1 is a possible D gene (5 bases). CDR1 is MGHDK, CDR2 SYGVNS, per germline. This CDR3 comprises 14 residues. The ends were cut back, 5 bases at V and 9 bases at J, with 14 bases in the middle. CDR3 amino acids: CASSFGGGVSPLHF. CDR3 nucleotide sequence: TGTGCCAGCAGTTTCGGGGGAGGGGTTTCACCCCTCCACTTT.

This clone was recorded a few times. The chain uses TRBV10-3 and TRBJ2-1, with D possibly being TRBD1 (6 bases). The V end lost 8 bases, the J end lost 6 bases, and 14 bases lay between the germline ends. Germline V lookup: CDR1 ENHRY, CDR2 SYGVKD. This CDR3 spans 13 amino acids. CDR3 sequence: CAIPGHEVNEQFF. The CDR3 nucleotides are TGTGCCATCCCGGGACACGAAGTCAATGAGCAGTTCTTC.

This CDR3 reads CASRLNRGPYNEQFF. DNA for the CDR3: TGTGCCAGCCGACTGAACAGGGGACCCTACAATGAGCAGTTCTTC. This chain uses TRBV11-3 with TRBJ2-1; 7 positions agree with TRBD1. J was trimmed by 2 bases and V by 8 bases; bases with no gene match: 9. CDR1 is SGHNT, CDR2 YENEEA, per germline. The CDR3 extends over 15 amino acids.

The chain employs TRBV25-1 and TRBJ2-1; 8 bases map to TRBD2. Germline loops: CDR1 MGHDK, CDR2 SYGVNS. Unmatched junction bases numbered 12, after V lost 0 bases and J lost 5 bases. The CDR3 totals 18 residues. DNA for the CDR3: TGTGCCAGCAGTGAATATATTCTTGACGGGAGGGCCCACAATGAGCAGTTCTTC. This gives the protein CASSEYILDGRAHNEQFF.